This T cell receptor beta chain derives from a study of T cell repertoires in cytomegalovirus infection. Study in general: Shared public TCR beta signatures pointed to both CMV infection and a matching HLA type. Broader study findings: It was HLA-C-restricted CMV-specific TCR beta clonotypes that dominated the response ex vivo. Public TCR beta family frequency separated CMV-and-HLA carriers, including in an independent cohort.

TCRdb recomputed calls from the reads with MiXCR, one row per CDR3 protein. The sample yields more than 75,000 distinct CDR3 sequences, less than 4.5% seen once. V lost 5 bases to trimming and J lost 5 bases, with 10 bases between them. Germline V lookup: CDR1 SGHVS, CDR2 FNYEAQ. CDR3 length: 12 residues. Ten or more counts support this clonotype. Its antigen is currently unknown. The rearrangement joins TRBV7-6 to TRBJ2-7; D gene uncertain. The TCR originated in a human donor in good health (CMV status not recorded). Some clones in this sample may be carry-over from other donors' samples. The sample consisted of PBMCs. The CDR3 reads CASSTGWDEQYF. CDR3 coding DNA: TGTGCCAGCAGCACCGGCTGGGACGAGCAGTACTTC.